These 31 T cell receptor beta chains were all obtained from the same sample, sequenced in a study of shared clonotypes between healthy human individuals. Naive CD8 cells were CD45RO-negative, positively selected for CCR7, excluding terminally differentiated effector memory CD45RA+ cells. The repertoire was sequenced with immunoSEQ multiplex PCR; TCRdb's copy has only in-frame clones and lacks some. The table has some 1,900,000 clones, about 95% seen once; the top ten hold under 1.5%. Sample: naive CD8+ T cells sorted from blood. The receptors were sampled from a man aged 18 to 35 in good health.

In its sample, this clone was seen once. The chain couples TRBV27 to TRBJ2-2; D gene unclear. Germline V lookup: CDR1 MNHEY, CDR2 SMNVEV (reference sequence). The germline V and J ends were trimmed by 5 bases and 1 base, with 11 bases remaining between them. This CDR3 has 15 residues. The CDR3 DNA reads TGTGCCAGCAGTCCAATCTCACAGAACACCGGGGAGCTGTTTTTT. Its protein is CASSPISQNTGELFF.

The chain has TRBV4-3 and TRBJ2-7; TRBD1 matches 9 bases. This CDR3 spans 15 amino acids. V lost 4 bases and J lost 3; bases outside the gene matches: 7. Germline CDR1 LGHNA, CDR2 YSLEER. The CDR3 here is CASSLTGQGNYEQYF. In DNA, the CDR3 is TGCGCCAGCAGCCTCACCGGACAGGGGAACTACGAGCAGTACTTC.

The V and J genes are TRBV27 and TRBJ2-5; D is unresolved. The CDR3 has 14 amino acids. Per the germline V gene, CDR1 is MNHEY and CDR2 is SMNVEV (reference sequence). V was shortened by 3 bases and J by 5 bases, with 13 bases between the two germline ends. The CDR3 here is CASSFRQLGETQYF. CDR3 DNA sequence: TGTGCCAGCAGTTTTCGGCAGTTGGGGGAGACCCAGTACTTC.

V gene TRBV7-6 combines with J gene TRBJ2-1; possibly TRBD2 for D (6 bases). Germline V gene data show CDR1 as SGHVS and CDR2 as FNYEAQ. CDR3 length: 16 residues. V lost 5 bases and J 4 bases, leaving 18 bases between the germline ends. The CDR3 bases are TGTGCCAGCAGCCGGACTGTTGGGACTCTATACAATGAGCAGTTCTTC. Translated: CASSRTVGTLYNEQFF.

The chain recombines TRBV28 with TRBJ2-5; perhaps TRBD2 as D (5 bases). The germline V gene encodes CDR1 MDHEN and CDR2 SYDVKM. This CDR3 spans 14 amino acids. Trimming shortened V by 1 base and J by 5 bases, and 11 bases separated the two germline ends. CDR3 sequence (DNA): TGTGCCAGCAGTTTATTTCTACCGGGGGAGACCCAGTACTTC. Its translation is CASSLFLPGETQYF.

The chain uses TRBV30 and TRBJ2-7, with a weak D call TRBD1 (8 bases). Trimming stripped 0 bases from V and 1 base from J, with 13 bases between. Looked up from germline, CDR1 is GTSNPN and CDR2 is SVGIG (reference sequence). The CDR3 spans 15 residues. The CDR3 loop is CAWSVLQGGSYEQYF. The CDR3 region has the DNA TGTGCCTGGAGTGTATTACAGGGGGGGTCCTACGAGCAGTACTTC.

The chain couples TRBV29-1 to TRBJ1-3, with a weak D call TRBD1 (5 bases). Germline V gene lookup returns CDR1 SQVTM and CDR2 ANQGSEA. CDR3 length equals 13 residues. The V end was cut by 7 bases, the J end by 2 bases, with 12 bases between. The CDR3 loop reads CSAETEAGNTIYF. CDR3 DNA sequence: TGCAGCGCCGAGACAGAGGCTGGAAACACCATATATTTT.

V and J are TRBV5-5 and TRBJ1-2; a weak D match, TRBD1 (6 bases). The CDR3 is 14 residues long. CDR1 is SGHKS and CDR2 is YYEKEE in the germline V gene (reference sequence). V was trimmed by 1 base and J by 4 bases, leaving 11 bases between them. CDR3 region: CASSLLGGAYGYTF. The CDR3 DNA sequence: TGTGCCAGCAGCTTGCTAGGGGGAGCCTATGGCTACACCTTC.

V gene TRBV15 combines with J gene TRBJ2-3; 10 bases match TRBD2. Germline lookup yields CDR1 LNHNV and CDR2 YYDKDF (reference sequence). The ends lost 0 bases at V and 12 bases at J; junction bases unmatched: 9. The CDR3 spans 15 residues. The CDR3: CATSRERAGGTNQYF. CDR3 bases: TGTGCCACCAGCAGAGAACGAGCGGGGGGGACAAATCAGTATTTT. Looking up the rest from reference TRBV15 and TRBJ2-3 gives the full variable domain: DAMVIQNPRYQVTQFGKPVTLSCSQTLNHNVMYWYQQKSSQAPKLLFHYYDKDFNNEADTPDNFQSRRPNTSFCFLDIRSPGLGDTAMYLCATSRERAGGTNQYFGPGTRLTVL.

V is TRBV4-1 and J is TRBJ1-5; D may be TRBD1 (5 bases). Trimming cost V 3 bases and J 5 bases, with 23 bases left between them. Germline CDR1 and CDR2: MGHRA and YSYEKL. The CDR3 runs to 18 residues. CDR3 nucleotide sequence: TGCGCCAGCAGCCAGTCCTCCGGGACGCAACTCGGTGATCAGCCCCAGCATTTT. It is translated as CASSQSSGTQLGDQPQHF.

Comments on this clone: The junction shows a germline mismatch at one end, possibly a read error. V is TRBV30 and J is TRBJ2-3, with unresolved D. CDR1 GTSNPN and CDR2 SVGIG come from the germline V gene (reference sequence). The CDR3 is 11 amino acids. The CDR3 nucleotides are TGTGCTTGGATGGGCACAGATACGCAGTATTTT. It translates to CAWMGTDTQYF.

The rearrangement links TRBV4-1 to TRBJ1-5, with D unresolved. V lost 1 base and J lost 0, with 7 bases in between. Germline V gene data show CDR1 as MGHRA and CDR2 as YSYEKL. The CDR3 runs 15 residues. Here the CDR3 reads CASSQVGLSNQPQHF. CDR3 in DNA: TGCGCCAGCAGCCAAGTCGGGCTTAGCAATCAGCCCCAGCATTTT.

The V gene is TRBV7-9, the J gene TRBJ2-5; 10 positions match TRBD1. The V gene's germline CDR1 is SEHNR and CDR2 FQNEAQ (reference sequence). V lost 3 bases to trimming and J lost 5 bases; unmatched junction nucleotides: 6. The length of the CDR3 is 15 residues. The CDR3, as DNA: TGTGCCAGCAGCTTTTGGGACAGGGGTTCTGAGACCCAGTACTTC. The encoded protein is CASSFWDRGSETQYF.

V and J are TRBV7-9 and TRBJ2-2, with D unclear. This CDR3 region has 16 residues. Germline V gene data show CDR1 as SEHNR and CDR2 as FQNEAQ (reference sequence). V was clipped by 0 bases and J by 0 bases, with 8 bases between them. In nucleotides, the CDR3 is TGTGCCAGCAGCTTAGCACGGACGGCGAACACCGGGGAGCTGTTTTTT. This encodes CASSLARTANTGELFF.

The chain carries TRBV30 and TRBJ2-1, with D perhaps matching TRBD1 or TRBD2 (5 bases each). Germline loops: CDR1 GTSNPN, CDR2 SVGIG (reference sequence). CDR3 size: 12 residues. V dropped 5 bases and J dropped 8 bases, with 13 bases sitting between them. This chain's CDR3 is CAWLGARDEQFF. In DNA form, the CDR3 reads TGTGCCTGGCTCGGGGCCAGGGATGAGCAGTTCTTC. Supplemented by reference TRBV30 and TRBJ2-1, the full variable domain reads SQTIHQWPATLVQPVGSPLSLECTVEGTSNPNLYWYRQAAGRGLQLLFYSVGIGQISSEVPQNLSASRPQDRQFILSSKKLLLSDSGFYLCAWLGARDEQFFGPGTRLTVL.

The chain links TRBV28 to TRBJ1-1; D gene uncertain. Germline V gene sequence: CDR1 MDHEN, CDR2 SYDVKM. The V gene lost 4 bases and the J gene lost 6 bases, with 15 bases spanning the gap. There are 14 residues in the CDR3. The CDR3 is CASSSLDSDAEAFF. The CDR3 nucleotides are TGTGCCAGCAGTTCTCTCGATAGTGACGCTGAAGCTTTCTTT.

The sample holds one count of this clone. The chain carries TRBV2 and TRBJ2-7; TRBD1 matches 9 bases. V was clipped by 6 bases and J by 1 base; unmatched bases: 7. Per germline, CDR1 SNHLY and CDR2 FYNNEI. The CDR3 runs to 15 residues. CDR3 in DNA: TGTGCCAGCAGCCCAACCGGGACAGGGTCCTACGAGCAGTACTTC. This gives the protein CASSPTGTGSYEQYF.

The V gene is TRBV6-1, the J gene TRBJ1-5, with a weak D call TRBD1 (5 bases). The V gene's germline CDR1 is MNHNS and CDR2 SASEGT. CDR3 length: 16 residues. Trimming removed 1 base from V and 1 base from J, with 11 bases in between. The chain's CDR3 is CASSEELGQSNQPQHF. The CDR3 DNA follows: TGTGCCAGCAGTGAAGAATTGGGGCAGAGCAATCAGCCCCAGCATTTT.

The chain couples TRBV19 to TRBJ1-5; TRBD1 might be the D (6 bases). The CDR3 extends over 14 amino acids. Germline CDR1 and CDR2: LNHDA and SQIVND (reference sequence). The V and J ends lost 6 bases and 5 bases respectively, with 14 bases between them. Here the CDR3 DNA reads TGTGCCAGTAGGGGTAGGGGGGCGGATCAGCCCCAGCATTTT. Protein: CASRGRGADQPQHF. Full variable domain (rest looked up from reference TRBV19 and TRBJ1-5): DGGITQSPKYLFRKEGQNVTLSCEQNLNHDAMYWYRQDPGQGLRLIYYSQIVNDFQKGDIAEGYSVSREKKESFPLTVTSAQKNPTAFYLCASRGRGADQPQHFGDGTRLSIL.

V gene TRBV27 combines with J gene TRBJ2-7; TRBD1 is a possible D gene (6 bases). This CDR3 has 15 residues. Germline values: CDR1 MNHEY, CDR2 SMNVEV (reference sequence). Trimming removed 3 bases from V and 3 bases from J, with 15 bases in between. For the CDR3, the DNA is TGTGCCAGCAGTTTGGGGGCAGCCCAGAACTACGAGCAGTACTTC. Translation gives CASSLGAAQNYEQYF.

The J gene is TRBJ1-5, the V gene TRBV19; D gene ambiguous. There are 12 residues in the CDR3. Trimming cost V 8 bases and J 2 bases, with 7 bases left between them. Germline CDR1 is LNHDA and CDR2 is SQIVND (reference sequence). This CDR3 reads CASGIGNQPQHF. The CDR3 nucleotides are TGTGCCAGTGGGATTGGCAATCAGCCCCAGCATTTT.

The CDR3 DNA is TGTGCCAGTATCGGACTAGCGGGGGTTAGCACAGATACGCAGTATTTT. This gives the protein CASIGLAGVSTDTQYF. This chain uses TRBV9 with TRBJ2-3; 13 bases are shared with TRBD2. The CDR3 is made up of 16 amino acids. The junction had 6 bases not matched to a gene; V was cut back by 8 bases and J by 0 bases. From germline, CDR1 is SGDLS and CDR2 YYNGEE.

A single count supports this clone. The rearrangement links TRBV6-6 to TRBJ1-1; D not certain. Trimming removed 2 bases at V and 6 bases at J, with 10 bases between. From germline, CDR1 is MNHNY and CDR2 SVGAGI (reference sequence). The CDR3 has 13 residues. The CDR3 DNA sequence: TGTGCCAGCAGTTACGGAGTGGGGTCTGAAGCTTTCTTT. It translates to CASSYGVGSEAFF.

The sample holds a few counts of this clone. V gene TRBV7-9 combines with J gene TRBJ2-1; 13 nucleotides match TRBD2. This CDR3 region has 19 residues. Per the germline V gene, CDR1 is SEHNR and CDR2 is FQNEAQ (reference sequence). V trimming: 5 bases; J trimming: 0 bases; junction bases outside the gene matches: 10. The CDR3 nucleotides read TGTGCCAGCAGCCTCGAGACTAGCGGGAGGACAGCCTCCTACAATGAGCAGTTCTTC. It is translated as CASSLETSGRTASYNEQFF.

J is TRBJ2-7 and V is TRBV27; D not certain. Germline V CDR1 and CDR2: MNHEY, SMNVEV (reference sequence). This CDR3 spans 14 amino acids. Trimming left V 4 bases short and J 3 bases short, with 13 bases between. In DNA, the CDR3 is TGTGCCAGCAGTTCAGTCCGAAAGGTCTACGAGCAGTACTTC. It is translated as CASSSVRKVYEQYF.

For the CDR3, the DNA is TGTGCCAGCAGCTTCCAGGGAAGTAATGCCTACGAGCAGTACTTC. This sequence encodes CASSFQGSNAYEQYF. The rearrangement uses TRBV5-4 and TRBJ2-7, with a possible D match to TRBD1 (5 bases). The CDR3 runs 15 residues. V lost 2 bases, J lost 2 bases, and 14 bases lay in between. From germline, CDR1 is SGHNT and CDR2 YYREEE (reference sequence).

This clone was detected once. The chain joins TRBV4-1 to TRBJ1-5; 9 nucleotides line up with TRBD1. The germline V gene has CDR1 MGHRA and CDR2 YSYEKL. The length of the CDR3 is 15 residues. Unmatched junction bases numbered 4, after V lost 3 bases and J lost 4 bases. The CDR3 loop is CASSHGQGINQPQHF. For the CDR3, the DNA is TGCGCCAGCAGCCACGGACAGGGGATTAATCAGCCCCAGCATTTT.

This CDR3 reads CASSFRGSTDTQYF. The CDR3, as DNA: TGTGCCAGCAGCTTCAGGGGTAGCACAGATACGCAGTATTTT. The chain uses TRBV7-9 and TRBJ2-3; D might be TRBD1 (6 bases). V lost 3 bases and J lost 0, with 7 bases in between. Germline V gives CDR1 SEHNR, CDR2 FQNEAQ (reference sequence). The CDR3 runs to 14 residues.

V and J are TRBV30 and TRBJ1-2; 9 nucleotides align to TRBD1. The trim removed 4 bases at V and 4 bases at J, leaving 10 bases unmatched. Per the germline V gene, CDR1 is GTSNPN and CDR2 is SVGIG (reference sequence). The CDR3 covers 15 residues. CDR3 sequence reads: CAWTLGTGPGYGYTF. The CDR3 DNA reads TGTGCCTGGACTCTTGGGACAGGGCCGGGCTATGGCTACACCTTC.

The chain combines TRBV13 with TRBJ2-7; 8 nucleotides line up with TRBD1. This CDR3 region has 14 residues. Germline V gives CDR1 PRHDT, CDR2 FYEKMQ (reference sequence). Unmatched junction bases numbered 9, after V lost 6 bases and J lost 5 bases. The CDR3, as DNA: TGTGCCAGCAGTCCAGGGACAGGCTTCCACGAGCAGTACTTC. Its translation: CASSPGTGFHEQYF.

The chain couples TRBV5-1 to TRBJ1-1; D might be TRBD1 (5 bases). The V and J ends lost 3 bases and 10 bases respectively, with 22 bases between them. The CDR3 is 15 amino acids. The germline V gene has CDR1 SGHRS and CDR2 YFSETQ. Here the CDR3 DNA reads TGCGCCAGCAGCTATATCGACGGACAAACGTTGTCAGCTTTCTTT. Its protein is CASSYIDGQTLSAFF.